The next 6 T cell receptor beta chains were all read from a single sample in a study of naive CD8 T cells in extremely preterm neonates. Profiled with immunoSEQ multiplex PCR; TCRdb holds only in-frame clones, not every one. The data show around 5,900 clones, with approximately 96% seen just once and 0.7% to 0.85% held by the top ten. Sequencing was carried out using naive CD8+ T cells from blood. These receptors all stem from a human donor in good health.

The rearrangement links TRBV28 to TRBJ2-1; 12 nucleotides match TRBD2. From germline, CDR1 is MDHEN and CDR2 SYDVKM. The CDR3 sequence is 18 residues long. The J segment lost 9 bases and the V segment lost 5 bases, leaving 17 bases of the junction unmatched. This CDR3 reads CASSPAPGLAGGLGEQFF. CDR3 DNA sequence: TGTGCCAGCAGTCCCGCCCCAGGGCTAGCGGGGGGGCTTGGTGAGCAGTTCTTC.

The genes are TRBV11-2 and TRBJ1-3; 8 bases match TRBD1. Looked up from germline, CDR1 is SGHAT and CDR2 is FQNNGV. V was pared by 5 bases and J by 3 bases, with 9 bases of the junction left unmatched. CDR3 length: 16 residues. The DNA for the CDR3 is TGTGCCAGCAGCCCTTGGGACAGGAGAGGTGGAAACACCATATATTTT. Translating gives CASSPWDRRGGNTIYF.

The CDR3 loop is CASSPDGEGNEKLFF. DNA of the CDR3: TGTGCCAGCAGCCCAGACGGGGAGGGGAATGAAAAACTGTTTTTT. This chain uses TRBV6-6 with TRBJ1-4; D is possibly TRBD1 (5 bases). CDR1 and CDR2 from the germline V gene are MNHNY and SVGAGI (reference sequence). Trimming left V 6 bases short and J 5 bases short, with 16 bases between. The length of the CDR3 is 15 residues.

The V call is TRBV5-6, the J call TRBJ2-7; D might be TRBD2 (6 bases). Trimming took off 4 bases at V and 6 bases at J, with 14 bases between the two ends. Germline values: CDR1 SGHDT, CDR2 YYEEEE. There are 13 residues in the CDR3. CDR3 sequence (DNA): TGTGCCAGCAGCCGGGACTTAGCACTCGAGCAGTACTTC. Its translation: CASSRDLALEQYF.

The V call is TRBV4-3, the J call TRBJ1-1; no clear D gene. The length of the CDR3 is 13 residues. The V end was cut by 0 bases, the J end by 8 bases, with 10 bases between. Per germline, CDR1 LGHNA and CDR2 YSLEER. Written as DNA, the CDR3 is TGCGCCAGCAGCCAAGACGGGGTCCGGGAAGCTTTCTTT. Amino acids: CASSQDGVREAFF.

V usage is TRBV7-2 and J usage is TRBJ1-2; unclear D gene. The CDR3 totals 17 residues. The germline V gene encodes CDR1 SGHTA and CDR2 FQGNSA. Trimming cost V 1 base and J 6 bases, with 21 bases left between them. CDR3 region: CASSLDLLGRSANGYTF. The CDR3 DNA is TGTGCCAGCAGCTTAGATCTCCTGGGGAGGAGTGCGAATGGCTACACCTTC.